These 23 T cell receptor beta chains originate from one sample sequenced in a study of T cell responses to AZD1222 COVID-19 vaccine. Produced via immunoSEQ multiplex PCR; TCRdb's table is partial and in-frame only. Among approximately 110,000 clones listed, about 88% were seen once. The sample here was peripheral blood, taken on day 0 of AZD1222 vaccination. The receptors come from an adult in good health.

The CDR3 spells CASSQDYATDSTDTQYF. The CDR3 nucleotides are TGTGCCAGCAGCCAAGATTACGCGACAGACAGCACAGATACGCAGTATTTT. The genes are TRBV4-2 and TRBJ2-3, with a tentative D call TRBD1 (5 bases). In germline, CDR1 is LGHNA, CDR2 YNFKEQ. The ends were cut back, 0 bases at V and 0 bases at J, with 13 bases in the middle. The CDR3 is made up of 17 amino acids.

V and J are TRBV9 and TRBJ2-7; D might be TRBD2 (6 bases). The CDR3 sequence is 13 residues long. CDR1 and CDR2 (germline): SGDLS, YYNGEE. Trimming removed 0 bases at V and 5 bases at J, with 9 bases between. In DNA form, the CDR3 reads TGTGCCAGCAGCGTAGCCGGCGGGGACGAGCAGTACTTC. Translated: CASSVAGGDEQYF.

The chain links TRBV4-2 to TRBJ2-2; D is possibly TRBD1 (6 bases). This CDR3 has 16 residues. Germline V gene sequence: CDR1 LGHNA, CDR2 YNFKEQ. V lost 1 base and J 0 bases, leaving 9 bases between the germline ends. CDR3 nucleotide sequence: TGTGCCAGCAGCCAAGCTGGGACAACGAACACCGGGGAGCTGTTTTTT. It codes for CASSQAGTTNTGELFF.

V gene TRBV28 combines with J gene TRBJ2-2, with unresolved D. The CDR3 is 15 amino acids. Germline CDR1 is MDHEN and CDR2 is SYDVKM. The germline V and J ends were trimmed by 6 bases and 6 bases, with 17 bases remaining between them. CDR3: CASRDFGLLAGELFF. The CDR3 DNA sequence: TGTGCCAGCAGAGACTTCGGGCTCCTGGCCGGGGAGCTGTTTTTT. The full variable domain, in which reference TRBV28 and TRBJ2-2 provide the parts outside the CDR3, is DVKVTQSSRYLVKRTGEKVFLECVQDMDHENMFWYRQDPGLGLRLIYFSYDVKMKEKGDIPEGYSVSREKKERFSLILESASTNQTSMYLCASRDFGLLAGELFFGEGSRLTVL.

V gene TRBV28 combines with J gene TRBJ1-5; D remains ambiguous. Germline V gives CDR1 MDHEN, CDR2 SYDVKM. V was trimmed by 2 bases and J by 0 bases, leaving 14 bases between them. CDR3 size: 17 residues. CDR3 sequence reads: CASSLRAGSNSNQPQHF. CDR3 bases: TGTGCCAGCAGTTTACGTGCGGGCAGCAATAGCAATCAGCCCCAGCATTTT.

The chain combines TRBV9 with TRBJ2-1; D is ambiguous. V lost 1 base, J lost 8 bases, and 10 bases lay in between. Germline loops: CDR1 SGDLS, CDR2 YYNGEE. CDR3 length equals 13 residues. Here the CDR3 DNA reads TGTGCCAGCAGCGTACTTTTCGGAGATGAGCAGTTCTTC. It codes for CASSVLFGDEQFF.

This clone was counted a few times. The chain has TRBV18 and TRBJ1-5; D gene unclear. The CDR3 consists of 15 residues. The germline V and J ends were trimmed by 4 bases and 2 bases, with 12 bases remaining between them. CDR1 is KGHSH and CDR2 is LQKENI in the germline V gene. The CDR3 bases are TGTGCCAGCTCACTCGACAACATCGGCAATCAGCCCCAGCATTTT. Its protein is CASSLDNIGNQPQHF.

The chain couples TRBV7-9 to TRBJ1-2; 7 bases agree with TRBD1. CDR1 is SEHNR, CDR2 FQNEAQ, per germline (reference sequence). J was trimmed by 8 bases and V by 1 base; bases with no gene match: 4. The CDR3 spans 13 residues. The CDR3: CASSLEGARGYTF. The CDR3 DNA sequence: TGTGCCAGCAGCTTAGAGGGGGCGCGAGGCTACACCTTC.

V gene TRBV9 combines with J gene TRBJ2-1; D is unresolved. The germline gives CDR1 SGDLS, CDR2 YYNGEE. CDR3 length: 13 amino acids. V was cut by 2 bases and J by 9 bases, with 12 bases left in between. The CDR3 region is CASSVSALAEQFF. The CDR3 nucleotides read TGTGCCAGCAGCGTCAGCGCCCTTGCTGAGCAGTTCTTC.

Of note for this clone: The junction departs from germline at one end; a sequencing error may be responsible. The CDR3 DNA sequence: TGTGCTAGCAGCGCAACTAGGGACAATGAGCAGTTCTTC. Translating gives CASSATRDNEQFF. This chain uses TRBV7-7 with TRBJ2-1; possibly TRBD2 for D (5 bases). The CDR3 is 13 residues long. CDR1 SSHAT and CDR2 FNYEAQ come from the germline V gene (reference sequence).

The V call is TRBV6-5, the J call TRBJ2-7, with D tentatively TRBD1 (5 bases). The V end was cut by 1 base, the J end by 2 bases, with 12 bases between. This CDR3 contains 15 residues. CDR1 MNHEY and CDR2 SVGAGI come from the germline V gene. The CDR3, as DNA: TGTGCCAGCAGTTACTGGCAGGGCCCTACCTACGAGCAGTACTTC. Its translation is CASSYWQGPTYEQYF.

The gene calls are TRBV6-5 and TRBJ2-7, with TRBD1 matching over 7 bases. This CDR3 contains 14 residues. With 4 bases clipped from V and 1 base from J, the junction kept 4 bases outside the gene matches. Germline-derived CDR1 and CDR2 are MNHEY and SVGAGI. Written as DNA, the CDR3 is TGTGCCAGCAGTTCGTACAGGGGTTCCTACGAGCAGTACTTC. Translated: CASSSYRGSYEQYF.

The chain couples TRBV10-2 to TRBJ1-1; weak D call: TRBD1 (6 bases). V was pared by 7 bases and J by 1 base, with 25 bases between. The CDR3 extends over 18 amino acids. Germline V gene data show CDR1 as WSHSY and CDR2 as SAAADI. The chain's CDR3 is CASTRKTGRDATNTEAFF. The CDR3 DNA reads TGCGCCAGCACTCGGAAGACAGGCCGCGACGCTACGAACACTGAAGCTTTCTTT.

The chain joins TRBV7-9 to TRBJ2-7, with 8 bases identical to TRBD1. This CDR3 has 15 residues. The junction had 5 bases not matched to a gene; V was cut back by 4 bases and J by 0 bases. The germline CDR1 and CDR2 sequences are SEHNR and FQNEAQ (reference sequence). CDR3 sequence reads: CASSSWTGHSYEQYF. The CDR3 DNA follows: TGTGCCAGCAGCTCCTGGACAGGGCACTCCTACGAGCAGTACTTC.

The chain recombines TRBV5-6 with TRBJ1-4; no reliable D call. This CDR3 region has 13 residues. V was clipped by 1 base and J by 7 bases, with 8 bases between them. Germline lookup yields CDR1 SGHDT and CDR2 YYEEEE. The CDR3 is CASSLRLSEKLFF. The CDR3 region has the DNA TGTGCCAGCAGCTTGCGGCTGAGTGAAAAACTGTTTTTT.

The chain couples TRBV7-2 to TRBJ1-3, with 10 bases fitting TRBD1. V lost 2 bases to trimming and J lost 2 bases; unmatched junction nucleotides: 3. CDR1 SGHTA and CDR2 FQGNSA come from the germline V gene. CDR3 size: 16 residues. CDR3 nucleotide sequence: TGTGCCAGCAGCTTAATGGGACAGGGGACTGGAAACACCATATATTTT. Encoded protein: CASSLMGQGTGNTIYF.

This rearrangement joins TRBV19 to TRBJ1-2; D perhaps matches TRBD1 (6 bases). The CDR3 totals 16 residues. Trimming removed 0 bases at V and 5 bases at J, with 16 bases between. Per the germline V gene, CDR1 is LNHDA and CDR2 is SQIVND (reference sequence). CDR3 sequence reads: CASSIDPQGGGYGYTF. CDR3 sequence (DNA): TGTGCCAGTAGTATAGATCCACAGGGCGGTGGATATGGCTACACCTTC.

The V gene is TRBV7-8, the J gene TRBJ2-5, with D uncertain. V was trimmed by 1 base and J by 5 bases, leaving 11 bases between them. This CDR3 comprises 14 residues. Germline-derived CDR1 and CDR2 are SGHVS and FQNEAQ. Here the CDR3 DNA reads TGTGCCAGCAGCTTAGGGGCCCATCGGGAGACCCAGTACTTC. Translated, it gives CASSLGAHRETQYF.

This chain connects TRBV5-6 to TRBJ2-7, with D unclear. The V and J ends lost 4 bases and 2 bases respectively, with 7 bases between them. The CDR3 has 12 residues. Germline values: CDR1 SGHDT, CDR2 YYEEEE. The DNA for the CDR3 is TGTGCCAGCAGCCACCGAACCTACGAGCAGTACTTC. Translated, it gives CASSHRTYEQYF. The full variable domain, rest sourced from reference TRBV5-6 and TRBJ2-7, is DAGVTQSPTHLIKTRGQQVTLRCSPKSGHDTVSWYQQALGQGPQFIFQYYEEEERQRGNFPDRFSGHQFPNYSSELNVNALLLGDSALYLCASSHRTYEQYFGPGTRLTVT.

This chain joins TRBV3-1 (or the pseudogene TRBV3-2) and TRBJ1-2; 8 bases fit TRBD1. Germline CDR1 and CDR2: LGHDT and YNNKEL (reference sequence). The CDR3 covers 13 residues. V was clipped by 1 base and J by 8 bases; unmatched bases: 3. The CDR3 spells CASSQVRQGGYTF. Here the CDR3 DNA reads TGTGCCAGCAGCCAAGTGAGACAGGGGGGCTACACCTTC.

The rearrangement joins TRBV5-4 to TRBJ1-1; D unresolved. The germline CDR1 and CDR2 sequences are SGHNT and YYREEE (reference sequence). Trimming cost V 0 bases and J 2 bases, with 5 bases left between them. This CDR3 comprises 13 residues. In DNA form, the CDR3 reads TGTGCCAGCAGCTTGGGCCTAAACACTGAAGCTTTCTTT. It is translated as CASSLGLNTEAFF.

V gene TRBV5-6 combines with J gene TRBJ2-5; possible D gene TRBD1, 6 bases. Germline CDR1 reads SGHDT; CDR2 reads YYEEEE. Trimming took off 6 bases at V and 1 base at J, with 10 bases between the two ends. This CDR3 is 13 amino acids long. The CDR3 spells CASTPDSQETQYF. As DNA, the CDR3 is TGTGCCAGCACCCCGGACAGCCAAGAGACCCAGTACTTC.

The rearrangement links TRBV6-5 to TRBJ1-5; D unresolved. This CDR3 region has 13 residues. Per the germline V gene, CDR1 is MNHEY and CDR2 is SVGAGI. V was trimmed by 5 bases and J by 1 base, leaving 6 bases between them. The chain's CDR3 is CASSRRSNQPQHF. DNA for the CDR3: TGTGCCAGCAGTAGACGGAGCAATCAGCCCCAGCATTTT.